This T cell receptor (beta chain) originates from a study of HIV-infected children after antiretroviral therapy interruption. The sample's treatment: PENTA 11 planned treatment interruption arm or continuous ART arm. The germline V gene has CDR1 SGHAT and CDR2 FQNNGV. This CDR3 contains 16 residues. Trimming shortened V by 1 base and J by 4 bases, and 17 bases separated the two germline ends. Unique molecular identifiers were included in an RNA-based 3' RACE TCR library. TCRdb processed the 3' RACE reads anew with MiXCR; each CDR3 protein has one entry. This repertoire shows under 50,000 distinct CDR3 sequences, approximately 4.3% found once; its top ten account for roughly 0.7%. At least ten counts were recorded for this clonotype.

This specimen was CD45RA+ CD4+ T cells from PBMCs, pooled from several time points, taken from a donor given antiretroviral therapy, either interrupted or continuous. As for subset: naive CD4+ CD45RA+ CD45RO- T cells. The TCR was taken from a pool of human donors with HIV. V usage is TRBV11-2 and J usage is TRBJ2-7; the D call may be TRBD1 or TRBD2 (5 bases each). For the CDR3, the DNA is TGTGCCAGCAGCTTAGCCGGGGCAGGGAAGGATTACGAGCAGTACTTC. Residues: CASSLAGAGKDYEQYF.